A single sample is the source of the 22 T cell receptor beta chains below, sequenced in a study of regulatory T cells in long-lasting Graves disease. Assembly of TCR beta libraries relied on iRepertoire HTBI primers together with Arm-PCR of CDR3 regions. TCRdb redid the calling of the multiplex PCR reads with MiXCR, one entry per CDR3 protein. The sample includes about 440,000 distinct CDR3 sequences, over 15% of them seen just once. As for time point: newly diagnosed GD, antithyroid drugs for less than 3 months. Generation of the TCR library employed RNA extracted from PBMCs. These data are also associated with another study on T cells in Graves' hyperthyroidism and ophthalmopathy.

Material: peripheral blood mononuclear cells (PBMCs), obtained at new diagnosis, from a patient treated with antithyroid drugs. The receptors here all came from a woman younger than 45 with Graves disease.

This clonotype was picked up many times. The chain joins TRBV7-2 to TRBJ2-5, with TRBD1 as a possible D gene (5 bases). Trimming cost V 1 base and J 5 bases, with 5 bases left between them. CDR1 and CDR2 from the germline V gene are SGHTA and FQGNSA. This CDR3 spans 12 amino acids. The CDR3 here is CASSLDRETQYF. As DNA, the CDR3 is TGTGCCAGCAGCTTAGACAGGGAGACCCAGTACTTC. The complete variable domain, with remaining parts taken from reference TRBV7-2 and TRBJ2-5, reads GAGVSQSPSNKVTEKGKDVELRCDPISGHTALYWYRQSLGQGLEFLIYFQGNSAPDKSGLPSDRFSAERTGGSVSTLTIQRTQQEDSAVYLCASSLDRETQYFGPGTRLLVL.

The table lists this clonotype with many counts. The chain has TRBV27 and TRBJ2-7; 9 bases line up with TRBD1. Germline V gene lookup returns CDR1 MNHEY and CDR2 SMNVEV (reference sequence). V trimming: 5 bases; J trimming: 1 base; junction bases outside the gene matches: 9. This CDR3 has 16 amino acids. CDR3 amino acids: CASSPSTGGISYEQYF. The DNA for the CDR3 is TGTGCCAGCAGTCCTTCGACAGGGGGAATTTCCTACGAGCAGTACTTC.

The V gene is TRBV13, the J gene TRBJ1-4; TRBD1 matches 7 bases. This CDR3 contains 14 residues. CDR1 PRHDT and CDR2 FYEKMQ come from the germline V gene (reference sequence). The V and J ends lost 5 bases and 8 bases, in that order; junction bases with no gene match: 8. The CDR3 region is CASSLDRVGEKLFF. The CDR3 DNA is TGTGCCAGCAGCCTAGACAGGGTGGGCGAAAAACTGTTTTTT. Variable domain in full (rest from reference TRBV13 and TRBJ1-4): AAGVIQSPRHLIKEKRETATLKCYPIPRHDTVYWYQQGPGQDPQFLISFYEKMQSDKGSIPDRFSAQQFSDYHSELNMSSLELGDSALYFCASSLDRVGEKLFFGSGTQLSVL.

This clonotype was seen ten or more times. The rearrangement links TRBV28 to TRBJ2-7; D assignment may be TRBD1 or TRBD2 (5 bases each). CDR3 length: 14 amino acids. The V gene's germline CDR1 is MDHEN and CDR2 SYDVKM. The V gene lost 5 bases and the J gene lost 9 bases, with 20 bases spanning the gap. Written as DNA, the CDR3 is TGTGCCAGCAGTGGACCGGGACGCGTCCAGTGGCAGTACTTC. Residues: CASSGPGRVQWQYF.

This clonotype was seen many times. The rearrangement joins TRBV7-8 to TRBJ2-2; D possibly corresponds to TRBD2 (6 bases). Trimming shortened V by 5 bases and J by 2 bases, and 18 bases separated the two germline ends. CDR1 is SGHVS, CDR2 FQNEAQ, per germline. The CDR3 runs to 17 residues. The CDR3 DNA reads TGTGCCAGCAGCGCGGAATCCGGGACTGTCAACACCGGGGAGCTGTTTTTT. Its protein product is CASSAESGTVNTGELFF.

The sample holds many counts of this clonotype. V gene TRBV3-1 combines with J gene TRBJ2-3, with 9 bases aligning to TRBD2. Germline-derived CDR1 and CDR2 are LGHDT and YNNKEL (reference sequence). J lost 5 bases, V lost 1 base, and 7 bases had no gene match. This CDR3 has 16 amino acids. The CDR3 sequence is CASSQGSGRPRDTQYF. The CDR3 coding sequence is TGTGCCAGCAGCCAAGGGAGCGGGAGGCCTCGAGATACGCAGTATTTT.

This clonotype has at least ten counts. The chain joins TRBV11-2 to TRBJ1-6, with D possibly being TRBD1 (5 bases). The CDR3 runs 16 residues. V was trimmed by 0 bases and J by 7 bases, leaving 13 bases between them. From germline, CDR1 is SGHAT and CDR2 FQNNGV. The CDR3 DNA reads as TGTGCCAGCAGCTTAGAATTGGGACGGATCAATTCACCCCTCCACTTT. Residues: CASSLELGRINSPLHF.

The rearrangement joins TRBV7-9 to TRBJ2-3; D is unresolved. The CDR3 has 14 amino acids. CDR1 is SEHNR, CDR2 FQNEAQ, per germline (reference sequence). V shed 2 bases and J shed 2 bases, with 8 bases lying between them. CDR3 coding DNA: TGTGCCAGCAGCTTAAAATTAACCACAGATACGCAGTATTTT. This encodes CASSLKLTTDTQYF. Full variable domain (rest looked up from reference TRBV7-9 and TRBJ2-3): DTGVSQNPRHKITKRGQNVTFRCDPISEHNRLYWYRQTLGQGPEFLTYFQNEAQLEKSRLLSDRFSAERPKGSFSTLEIQRTEQGDSAMYLCASSLKLTTDTQYFGPGTRLTVL.

This rearrangement joins TRBV5-1 to TRBJ1-2; 8 bases are shared with TRBD1. Germline trimming cut 6 bases from V and 6 bases from J; bases unmatched to any gene: 4. CDR1 is SGHRS, CDR2 YFSETQ, per germline. The CDR3 runs 12 residues. CDR3 protein: CASTPGGDGYTF. CDR3 in DNA: TGCGCCAGCACCCCAGGGGGCGATGGCTACACCTTC.

This clonotype has just a few counts. The chain uses TRBV19 and TRBJ1-1; 7 bases match TRBD1. The CDR3 loop spans 13 amino acids. The junction had 5 bases not matched to a gene; V was cut back by 4 bases and J by 6 bases. In germline, CDR1 is LNHDA, CDR2 SQIVND (reference sequence). CDR3 protein: CASSRQGFPEAFF. The CDR3 bases are TGTGCCAGTAGTAGACAGGGTTTTCCTGAAGCTTTCTTT.

This clonotype was counted at least ten times. V is TRBV6-1 and J is TRBJ2-5; TRBD2 agrees at 9 bases. The CDR3 totals 15 residues. V was clipped by 7 bases and J by 4 bases; unmatched bases: 10. CDR1 and CDR2 from the germline V gene are MNHNS and SASEGT. The CDR3 coding sequence is TGTGCCAGCACAACAGCGGGGGGCAACTTAGAGACCCAGTACTTC. Translated, it gives CASTTAGGNLETQYF.

The V gene is TRBV27, the J gene TRBJ1-2, with TRBD1 matching over 8 bases. The CDR3 runs to 15 residues. CDR1 and CDR2 (germline): MNHEY, SMNVEV (reference sequence). V shed 0 bases and J 3 bases; nucleotides not matched to a gene: 3. Here the CDR3 DNA reads TGTGCCAGCAGTTTATCCGCGACAGGGGACTATGGCTACACCTTC. It encodes CASSLSATGDYGYTF.

Note on this clonotype: This likely reflects a read error, since a far larger clone is one base away. This sequence joins TRBV28 and TRBJ2-1; 13 bases match TRBD2. The CDR3 sequence is 16 residues long. The V segment lost 5 bases and the J segment 5 bases; nucleotides outside the gene matches: 6. CDR1 is MDHEN and CDR2 is SYDVKM in the germline V gene. CDR3 DNA sequence: TGTGCCAGCAGTGAGCGAGGGACTAGCGGGGACAATGAGCAGTTCTTC. Protein product: CASSERGTSGDNEQFF.

This clonotype was seen a few times. The rearrangement links TRBV6-2 or TRBV6-3 to TRBJ2-1; 8 bases align to TRBD2. V lost 5 bases, J lost 3 bases, and 9 bases stayed unmatched. Looked up from germline, CDR1 is MNHEY and CDR2 is SVGEGT. This CDR3 comprises 16 residues. CDR3 protein: CASSATSGSDYNEQFF. Written as DNA, the CDR3 is TGTGCCAGCAGTGCCACCAGCGGGAGTGACTACAATGAGCAGTTCTTC.

This clonotype has at least ten counts. The CDR3: CASSFSGFRSYEQYF. As DNA, the CDR3 is TGTGCCAGCAGTTTCTCGGGGTTCCGCTCCTACGAGCAGTACTTC. The chain is built from TRBV28 and TRBJ2-7; tentatively, D is TRBD2 (5 bases). In germline, CDR1 is MDHEN, CDR2 SYDVKM. The CDR3 covers 15 residues. The V end was cut by 3 bases, the J end by 0 bases, with 12 bases between. The whole variable domain, remainder taken from reference TRBV28 and TRBJ2-7, is DVKVTQSSRYLVKRTGEKVFLECVQDMDHENMFWYRQDPGLGLRLIYFSYDVKMKEKGDIPEGYSVSREKKERFSLILESASTNQTSMYLCASSFSGFRSYEQYFGPGTRLTVT.

The chain is built from TRBV20-1 and TRBJ2-3, with 9 bases lining up with TRBD1. The CDR3 covers 14 residues. Unmatched junction bases numbered 9, after V lost 6 bases and J lost 5 bases. Germline V CDR1 and CDR2: DFQATT, SNEGSKA (reference sequence). The DNA of the CDR3 is TGCAGTGCCCCCGGGGGGACAGGGCGAGATACGCAGTATTTT. The encoded protein is CSAPGGTGRDTQYF.

This clonotype has at least ten counts. The chain combines TRBV28 with TRBJ1-2; D might be TRBD1 (6 bases). The CDR3 length is 17 residues. In germline, CDR1 is MDHEN, CDR2 SYDVKM. With 3 bases removed from V and 3 bases from J, the gap between germline ends came to 20 bases. The CDR3 spells CASSFYRASLVDYGYTF. The CDR3 nucleotides are TGTGCCAGCAGTTTCTACAGGGCGTCTCTCGTGGACTATGGCTACACCTTC.

This clonotype was seen at least ten times. The V and J genes are TRBV20-1 and TRBJ2-3, with D hard to call. Germline loops: CDR1 DFQATT, CDR2 SNEGSKA (reference sequence). The V end lost 2 bases, the J end lost 2 bases, and 8 bases lay between the germline ends. CDR3 length equals 13 residues. The CDR3 here is CSARSTTTDTQYF. The CDR3 bases are TGCAGTGCTAGATCAACTACCACAGATACGCAGTATTTT.

This clonotype was seen a handful of times. The chain recombines TRBV6-1 with TRBJ2-1; 14 positions agree with TRBD2. Losses at the gene ends were 6 bases for V and 8 bases for J; bases not matched to a gene: 3. This CDR3 contains 14 residues. Germline assignment: CDR1 MNHNS and CDR2 SASEGT. CDR3 coding DNA: TGTGCCAGCAGGGGGACTAGCGGGAGTTATGAGCAGTTCTTC. It encodes CASRGTSGSYEQFF.

This clonotype occurred many times. The chain links TRBV7-2 to TRBJ1-1, with no clear D. CDR3 size: 14 residues. Germline V gene sequence: CDR1 SGHTA, CDR2 FQGNSA. V was cut by 2 bases and J by 1 base, with 8 bases left in between. CDR3 sequence reads: CASSLRTANTEAFF. CDR3 DNA: TGTGCCAGCAGCTTAAGGACGGCGAACACTGAAGCTTTCTTT.

This clonotype was counted ten times or more. This chain uses TRBV15 with TRBJ2-7; TRBD2 matches 7 bases. The CDR3 length is 17 residues. Germline values: CDR1 LNHNV, CDR2 YYDKDF (reference sequence). Unmatched junction bases numbered 13, after V lost 4 bases and J lost 1 base. The CDR3 loop reads CATSTQTSRPFSYEQYF. CDR3 bases: TGTGCCACCAGCACCCAGACTAGCCGCCCCTTTTCCTACGAGCAGTACTTC.

In its sample, this clonotype was seen many times. This sequence joins TRBV12-3 or TRBV12-4 and TRBJ2-2, with D tentatively TRBD1 (6 bases). The CDR3 loop spans 17 amino acids. Trimming removed 2 bases from V and 0 bases from J, with 13 bases in between. The CDR3 bases are TGTGCCAGCAGTTTACATCCCGGGACACCGAACACCGGGGAGCTGTTTTTT. Translation: CASSLHPGTPNTGELFF.